This TCR beta chain was recorded in a study of blood T cell repertoires in COVID-19. This clone was found once. The CDR3 is made up of 18 amino acids. From germline, CDR1 is MNHEY and CDR2 SVGEGT. J gave up 0 bases and V 6 bases, and 9 bases lay outside the gene matches. The method was immunoSEQ multiplex PCR; TCRdb's version includes in-frame clones alone and lacks a portion of them. The sample carries 200,000 to 250,000 clones, roughly nine tenths recorded once. The chain carries TRBV6-2 or TRBV6-3 and TRBJ2-1, with 12 positions matching TRBD2. Specimen: peripheral blood. The TCR comes from a man between 60 and 75 years old with acute or convalescent COVID-19. The CDR3 nucleotides read TGTGCCAGCAGGCCTCTGGGACTAGCGGGCCTCTCCTACAATGAGCAGTTCTTC. Its translation: CASRPLGLAGLSYNEQFF.